This TCR beta chain was identified during a study of blood T cell repertoires in COVID-19. Turning to the study itself: The United States, Italy and Spain were the sources of the acute and convalescent COVID-19 samples.

Cohorts were determined from participant-reported clinical history. Some clones are missing from TCRdb's copy, which holds only in-frame ones; the method was immunoSEQ multiplex PCR. The sample holds some 150,000 clones, approximately 84% seen once. Trimming took off 3 bases at V and 7 bases at J, with 10 bases between the two ends. This CDR3 has 14 residues. CDR1 is LGHNA and CDR2 is YSLEER in the germline V gene. The sequence came from a woman aged 18-29 years who had been exposed to COVID-19. This rearrangement joins TRBV4-3 to TRBJ1-6; D remains ambiguous. Specimen: PBMCs or T cells enriched from blood (not recorded which). The DNA for the CDR3 is TGCGCCAGCAGCCAGGGCTTCGAGAATTCACCCCTCCACTTT. Encoded protein: CASSQGFENSPLHF.